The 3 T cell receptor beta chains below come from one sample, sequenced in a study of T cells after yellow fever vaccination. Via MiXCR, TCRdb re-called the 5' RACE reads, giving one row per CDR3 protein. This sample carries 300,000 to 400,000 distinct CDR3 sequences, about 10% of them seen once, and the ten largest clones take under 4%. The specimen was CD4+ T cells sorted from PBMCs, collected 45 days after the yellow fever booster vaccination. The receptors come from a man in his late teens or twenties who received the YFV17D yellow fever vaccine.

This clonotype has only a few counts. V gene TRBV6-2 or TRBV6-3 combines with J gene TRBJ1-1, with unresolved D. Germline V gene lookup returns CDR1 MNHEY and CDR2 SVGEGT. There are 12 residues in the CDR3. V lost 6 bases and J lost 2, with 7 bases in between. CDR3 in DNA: TGTGCCAGCAGCCACAGCAACACTGAAGCTTTCTTT. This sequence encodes CASSHSNTEAFF.

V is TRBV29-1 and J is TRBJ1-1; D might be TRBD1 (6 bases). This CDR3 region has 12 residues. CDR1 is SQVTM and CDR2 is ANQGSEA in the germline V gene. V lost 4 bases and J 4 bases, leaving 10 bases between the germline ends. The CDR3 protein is CSVGGQTTEAFF. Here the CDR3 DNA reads TGCAGCGTTGGGGGGCAGACCACTGAAGCTTTCTTT.

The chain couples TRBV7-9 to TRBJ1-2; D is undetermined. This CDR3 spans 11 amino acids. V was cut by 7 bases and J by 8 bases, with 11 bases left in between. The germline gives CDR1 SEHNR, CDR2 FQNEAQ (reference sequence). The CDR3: CASTWARGYTF. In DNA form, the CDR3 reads TGTGCCAGCACCTGGGCCAGAGGCTACACCTTC.